This TCR beta chain is drawn from a study of blood T cells in healthy people across ages. Concerning this clonotype: Its antigen is currently unknown.

General observations from the study: Any changes in expanded clonotypes were possibly confounded, as donor CMV status remained unknown. The long-lived group displayed more naive CD4+ cells, plus higher diversity, than the aged donors did. Age brought a roughly linear fall in TCR beta diversity measured per million T cells.

The authors ran a second PCR of roughly 6 to 12 cycles using a sample-barcoded 5' primer and a J-beta primer mix. TCRdb independently ran MiXCR on the 5' RACE reads; one entry per CDR3 protein. Counted here are about a million distinct CDR3 sequences, roughly 51% occurring once; the ten biggest clones make up over 20%. The sequencing input was blood. This clonotype was sampled from a woman in her fifties or sixties in good health.

The CDR3 nucleotides read TGTGCCAGCAGCTCGACGAACTCAATTTACTACGAGCAGTACTTC. Amino acids: CASSSTNSIYYEQYF. The J gene is TRBJ2-5, the V gene TRBV7-8; D is ambiguous. The last part of the DNA fits TRBJ2-7 better; the J call may be wrong. Germline values: CDR1 SGHVS, CDR2 FQNEAQ. This CDR3 comprises 15 residues.